This passage covers 29 T cell receptor beta chains from one sample sequenced in a study of blood T cell repertoires in COVID-19. Data came from immunoSEQ multiplex PCR; TCRdb stores just in-frame clones and leaves some out. The table has 50,000 to 65,000 clones, 84% seen once. What was sequenced was peripheral blood. The receptors come from a man between 60 and 75 years old with COVID-19, enrolled during active disease.

V usage is TRBV5-1 and J usage is TRBJ1-2, with TRBD1 matching 7 bases. The J segment lost 3 bases and the V segment lost 4 bases, leaving 6 bases of the junction unmatched. The CDR3 extends over 14 amino acids. CDR1 is SGHRS, CDR2 YFSETQ, per germline. CDR3 coding DNA: TGCGCCAGCAGCGCCTCCGGGACAGACTATGGCTACACCTTC. The encoded protein is CASSASGTDYGYTF.

This clone came up many times. This chain uses TRBV14 with TRBJ1-5; D uncertain. Trimming took off 1 base at V and 4 bases at J, with 5 bases between the two ends. This CDR3 contains 13 residues. CDR1 SGHDN and CDR2 FVKESK come from the germline V gene. CDR3 DNA sequence: TGTGCCAGCAGCCAAGGAGGAAATCAGCCCCAGCATTTT. Translating it yields CASSQGGNQPQHF.

This rearrangement joins TRBV24-1 to TRBJ2-3; TRBD1 aligns across 9 bases. CDR1 is KGHDR and CDR2 is SFDVKD in the germline V gene. The CDR3 contains 20 residues. The V segment lost 3 bases and the J segment 4 bases; nucleotides outside the gene matches: 19. CDR3: CATSDMSQTGGPWAPDTQYF. CDR3 in DNA: TGTGCCACCAGTGATATGTCCCAGACAGGGGGGCCATGGGCCCCAGATACGCAGTATTTT.

This clone has a single count. CDR3 amino acids: CSVGTGIGTTDTQYF. CDR3 DNA sequence: TGCAGCGTTGGGACAGGAATTGGGACCACAGATACGCAGTATTTT. The rearrangement joins TRBV29-1 to TRBJ2-3, with 7 nucleotides matching TRBD1. This CDR3 is 15 amino acids long. J gave up 2 bases and V 4 bases, and 9 bases lay outside the gene matches. CDR1 and CDR2 from the germline V gene are SQVTM and ANQGSEA.

CDR3 nucleotide sequence: TGTGCCAGCAGTGATATATCTAGCACAGATACGCAGTATTTT. This codes for CASSDISSTDTQYF. The rearrangement uses TRBV2 and TRBJ2-3; D call uncertain. V was shortened by 3 bases and J by 0 bases, with 7 bases between the two germline ends. Germline CDR1 and CDR2: SNHLY and FYNNEI. This CDR3 is built from 14 residues. Full variable domain (missing parts from reference TRBV2 and TRBJ2-3): EPEVTQTPSHQVTQMGQEVILRCVPISNHLYFYWYRQILGQKVEFLVSFYNNEISEKSEIFDDQFSVERPDGSNFTLKIRSTKLEDSAMYFCASSDISSTDTQYFGPGTRLTVL.

The chain employs TRBV14 and TRBJ2-3; the match to TRBD1 covers 9 bases. Unmatched junction bases numbered 4, after V lost 3 bases and J lost 3 bases. Per the germline V gene, CDR1 is SGHDN and CDR2 is FVKESK. The CDR3 is 15 amino acids. CDR3 DNA: TGTGCCAGCAGCCAGAGGACAGGGGTGACAGATACGCAGTATTTT. It is translated as CASSQRTGVTDTQYF.

The rearrangement links TRBV2 to TRBJ1-5, with D unclear. Germline loops: CDR1 SNHLY, CDR2 FYNNEI. Trimming cost V 6 bases and J 0 bases, with 9 bases left between them. The CDR3 sequence is 14 residues long. The CDR3 here is CASRELFSNQPQHF. In nucleotides, the CDR3 is TGTGCCAGCAGGGAACTGTTTAGCAATCAGCCCCAGCATTTT.

CDR3 in amino acids: CASSLPGGLQETQYF. CDR3 DNA sequence: TGTGCCAGCAGCTTACCCGGGGGGCTCCAAGAGACCCAGTACTTC. The chain has TRBV7-2 and TRBJ2-5; maybe TRBD2 (7 bases). Trimming pared 2 bases from V and 1 base from J, leaving 11 bases between. This CDR3 contains 15 residues. Germline values: CDR1 SGHTA, CDR2 FQGNSA.

V gene TRBV19 combines with J gene TRBJ1-5, with TRBD1 as a possible D gene (5 bases). Germline CDR1 and CDR2: LNHDA and SQIVND (reference sequence). The CDR3 contains 15 residues. V shed 3 bases and J shed 1 base, with 10 bases lying between them. In DNA form, the CDR3 reads TGTGCCAGTAGTATTATCAGGGCAAGCAATCAGCCCCAGCATTTT. Translated, it gives CASSIIRASNQPQHF.

The V gene is TRBV24-1, the J gene TRBJ1-2, with D unclear. This CDR3 has 15 residues. Germline CDR1 and CDR2: KGHDR and SFDVKD. Trimming left V 11 bases short and J 4 bases short, with 22 bases between. The CDR3 sequence is CAIEQEGSEGYGYTF. In nucleotides, the CDR3 is TGTGCCATCGAACAAGAGGGCAGCGAAGGCTATGGCTACACCTTC.

The chain couples TRBV19 to TRBJ1-1; possible D gene TRBD1, 6 bases. This CDR3 contains 15 residues. Trimming removed 7 bases from V and 2 bases from J, with 17 bases in between. Germline CDR1 and CDR2: LNHDA and SQIVND (reference sequence). The CDR3 DNA reads TGTGCCAGTAAACAGCGGGGGGCGTCCAACACTGAAGCTTTCTTT. Amino acid sequence: CASKQRGASNTEAFF.

The chain has TRBV5-1 and TRBJ2-7, with 7 positions matching TRBD2. The junction had 6 bases not matched to a gene; V was cut back by 0 bases and J by 0 bases. CDR3 length: 16 amino acids. From germline, CDR1 is SGHRS and CDR2 YFSETQ. Here the CDR3 DNA reads TGCGCCAGCAGCTTGGGCCCTAGCGGTAACTCCTACGAGCAGTACTTC. It specifies CASSLGPSGNSYEQYF.

In this sample, this clone turned up once. The gene calls are TRBV11-2 and TRBJ2-3; D is unresolved. Looked up from germline, CDR1 is SGHAT and CDR2 is FQNNGV. Trimming left V 4 bases short and J 8 bases short, with 16 bases between. The CDR3 sequence is 14 residues long. DNA of the CDR3: TGTGCCAGCAGCTCCCTGAGGAGTGATGGTACGCAGTATTTT. Translating it yields CASSSLRSDGTQYF.

J is TRBJ2-1 and V is TRBV28; possible D gene TRBD2, 5 bases. This CDR3 has 13 amino acids. The germline V gene encodes CDR1 MDHEN and CDR2 SYDVKM. V was clipped by 3 bases and J by 5 bases, with 8 bases between them. CDR3 DNA sequence: TGTGCCAGCAGTTTTGGAGCGGACAATGAGCAGTTCTTC. Encoded protein: CASSFGADNEQFF.

The CDR3 reads CSVTISGGSTDTQYF. CDR3 in DNA: TGCAGCGTAACGATTAGCGGGGGGAGCACAGATACGCAGTATTTT. This chain connects TRBV29-1 to TRBJ2-3, with TRBD2 identical over 10 bases. Germline assignment: CDR1 SQVTM and CDR2 ANQGSEA. V lost 6 bases, J lost 0 bases, and 6 bases stayed unmatched. The CDR3 spans 15 residues.

This clone was seen more than once but under ten times. CDR3 region: CASSQVGHPSSPLHF. The CDR3 nucleotides are TGTGCCAGCAGCCAAGTGGGACATCCCTCTTCACCCCTCCACTTT. The chain couples TRBV3-1 (or the pseudogene TRBV3-2) to TRBJ1-6, with a possible D match to TRBD1 (6 bases). CDR1 LGHDT and CDR2 YNNKEL come from the germline V gene (reference sequence). Trimming removed 1 base at V and 9 bases at J, with 13 bases between. There are 15 residues in the CDR3.

V gene TRBV2 combines with J gene TRBJ2-2; 9 nucleotides match TRBD2. Germline loops: CDR1 SNHLY, CDR2 FYNNEI. The CDR3 consists of 15 residues. V shed 6 bases and J 1 base; nucleotides not matched to a gene: 3. CDR3 region: CASRRGGVNTGELFF. The CDR3 nucleotides are TGTGCCAGCAGACGCGGGGGGGTGAACACCGGGGAGCTGTTTTTT.

This rearrangement joins TRBV5-1 to TRBJ2-1; 8 nucleotides line up with TRBD2. This CDR3 is built from 14 residues. V shed 7 bases, J shed 1 base, and the junction held 4 bases outside the gene matches. The germline CDR1 and CDR2 sequences are SGHRS and YFSETQ. The CDR3, as DNA: TGCGCCAGCGCGAGCGGGAGTTCCTACAATGAGCAGTTCTTC. Protein product: CASASGSSYNEQFF.

DNA of the CDR3: TGCGCCAGCAGCTTGGGGACTAGCGCGAACACCGGGGAGCTGTTTTTT. The encoded protein is CASSLGTSANTGELFF. This rearrangement joins TRBV5-1 to TRBJ2-2, with 9 bases matching TRBD2. Germline V gene data show CDR1 as SGHRS and CDR2 as YFSETQ. CDR3 length: 16 residues. V lost 0 bases to trimming and J lost 0 bases; unmatched junction nucleotides: 0.

J is TRBJ1-1 and V is TRBV6-5; 7 bases are a match to TRBD1. Germline V gene data show CDR1 as MNHEY and CDR2 as SVGAGI. This CDR3 comprises 12 residues. Trimming at V came to 7 bases and at J to 9 bases, leaving 8 bases not matched to a gene. The CDR3 sequence is CASTRDSLKAFF. CDR3 nucleotides: TGTGCCAGCACCCGGGACAGCTTGAAAGCTTTCTTT.

The chain combines TRBV6-6 with TRBJ1-5; a possible D gene is TRBD1 (6 bases). The CDR3 totals 13 residues. V was pared by 6 bases and J by 3 bases, with 9 bases between. Germline CDR1 and CDR2: MNHNY and SVGAGI (reference sequence). CDR3 amino acids: CASSTGNNQPQHF. In nucleotides, the CDR3 is TGTGCCAGCAGCACAGGGAACAATCAGCCCCAGCATTTT.

The genes are TRBV7-9 and TRBJ1-2; 8 bases agree with TRBD1. The CDR3 loop spans 14 amino acids. From germline, CDR1 is SEHNR and CDR2 FQNEAQ (reference sequence). Trimming took 5 bases from V and 3 from J; bases not matched to a gene: 5. The CDR3 region is CASSLTTGDYGYTF. In DNA form, the CDR3 reads TGTGCCAGCAGCCTCACGACAGGGGACTATGGCTACACCTTC.

J is TRBJ1-2 and V is TRBV28, with a tentative D call TRBD1 (6 bases). The CDR3 contains 14 residues. Germline CDR1 is MDHEN and CDR2 is SYDVKM. Trimming took 2 bases from V and 6 from J, leaving 13 bases between them. CDR3 region: CASSLTTPGDGYTF. In nucleotides, the CDR3 is TGTGCCAGCAGTTTAACTACTCCAGGGGATGGCTACACCTTC.

The gene calls are TRBV12-3 or TRBV12-4 and TRBJ1-2; the D gene is possibly TRBD1 (6 bases). This CDR3 has 12 amino acids. Between the trimmed V and J ends, which lost 7 bases and 7 bases, there was a span of 13 bases. The CDR3 sequence: CASKRGGIGYTF. In DNA, the CDR3 is TGTGCCAGCAAGAGGGGGGGGATTGGCTACACCTTC.

The chain recombines TRBV14 with TRBJ2-2; TRBD1 might be the D (7 bases). V was pared by 4 bases and J by 3 bases, with 12 bases between. CDR1 and CDR2 from the germline V gene are SGHDN and FVKESK. The CDR3 sequence is 15 residues long. CDR3 coding DNA: TGTGCCAGCAGCCGGGCAGGGGGGTACACCGGGGAGCTGTTTTTT. As protein: CASSRAGGYTGELFF.

This clone was recorded only once. V is TRBV29-1 and J is TRBJ1-1, with D perhaps TRBD1 (5 bases). CDR3 length: 14 residues. With 6 bases removed from V and 0 bases from J, the gap between germline ends came to 14 bases. Germline assignment: CDR1 SQVTM and CDR2 ANQGSEA. The CDR3: CSVATDSMNTEAFF. CDR3 DNA: TGCAGCGTCGCGACAGACAGCATGAACACTGAAGCTTTCTTT.

The chain carries TRBV11-2 and TRBJ1-2, with 8 positions matching TRBD1. The CDR3 has 13 amino acids. Unmatched junction bases numbered 1, after V lost 3 bases and J lost 4 bases. Looked up from germline, CDR1 is SGHAT and CDR2 is FQNNGV. CDR3 sequence: CASSFQGAYGYTF. The CDR3 DNA sequence: TGTGCCAGCAGCTTTCAGGGGGCCTATGGCTACACCTTC.

This sequence joins TRBV9 and TRBJ1-2; 7 positions match TRBD1. V was pared by 2 bases and J by 5 bases, with 9 bases of the junction left unmatched. The CDR3 is 15 amino acids. Germline CDR1 SGDLS, CDR2 YYNGEE. The CDR3 spells CASSVSPGTDYGYTF. As DNA, the CDR3 is TGTGCCAGCAGCGTCTCTCCTGGGACAGATTATGGCTACACCTTC.

The rearrangement joins TRBV6-4 to TRBJ2-7; 8 bases align to TRBD1. Germline V gene data show CDR1 as MRHNA and CDR2 as SNTAGT. J was trimmed by 0 bases and V by 2 bases; bases with no gene match: 18. The CDR3 runs 20 residues. The CDR3 sequence: CASSDANRSSSGQASYEQYF. In nucleotides, the CDR3 is TGTGCCAGCAGTGACGCAAACCGGTCGTCATCGGGACAGGCCTCCTACGAGCAGTACTTC.